The rows below give T cell receptor beta chains drawn from one sample of a study of shared T cell receptors in the human thymus. Profiled with immunoSEQ multiplex PCR; TCRdb holds only in-frame clones, not every one. The data hold around 730,000 clones, with roughly 88% observed a single time. This same sample was also part of a study on human thymus T cells.

Input material: thymocytes. The receptors stem from a girl less than two years old with a congenital heart defect. Both conserved end residues are part of each CDR3. D genes are given only for firm matches. Where a row states a size, it is once, few, many or the class of an expanded clone; other rows omit it.

TRBV9	-	TRBJ1-3	-	CASSPRRGSISGNTIYF	TGTGCCAGCAGCCCACGGAGGGGTAGTATCTCTGGAAACACCATATATTTT
TRBV5-1	-	TRBJ1-1	-	CASSFGGARRNTEAFF	TGCGCCAGCAGCTTCGGGGGGGCTAGACGGAACACTGAAGCTTTCTTT
TRBV7-8	-	TRBJ2-3	TRBD1	CASSPHPGQGSDTQYF	TGTGCCAGCAGCCCTCATCCGGGACAGGGGTCAGATACGCAGTATTTT
TRBV1	-	TRBJ1-2	-	CTSNKTGLFYGYTF	TGCACCAGCAACAAAACGGGACTCTTCTATGGCTACACCTTC
TRBV5-6	-	TRBJ1-1	-	CASSSAQGLNTEAFF	TGTGCCAGCAGCTCCGCACAGGGTTTGAACACTGAAGCTTTCTTT
TRBV11-2	-	TRBJ1-2	-	CASSLEGRHYGYTF	TGTGCCAGCAGCTTAGAAGGCAGGCACTATGGCTACACCTTC
TRBV5-5	-	TRBJ1-2	TRBD1	CASSSGQGRGYGYTF	TGTGCCAGCAGCTCCGGACAGGGAAGAGGGTATGGCTACACCTTC
TRBV4-2	-	TRBJ1-2	-	CASSQSRDKVSVYGYTF	TGTGCCAGCAGCCAGTCCCGGGACAAAGTCTCCGTGTATGGCTACACCTTC
TRBV11-2	-	TRBJ1-1	-	CASSLRAPKMNTEAFF	TGTGCCAGCAGCTTAAGAGCCCCGAAGATGAACACTGAAGCTTTCTTT
TRBV6-5	-	TRBJ1-4	-	CASSGIQGYQEKLFF	TGTGCCAGCAGTGGTATACAGGGTTATCAGGAAAAACTGTTTTTT
TRBV2	-	TRBJ2-7	-	CASSEAGTQYYEQYF	TGTGCCAGCAGTGAAGCCGGGACACAATACTACGAGCAGTACTTC
TRBV2	-	TRBJ1-4	-	CASSEYRATNEKLFF	TGTGCCAGCAGTGAATACCGAGCAACTAATGAAAAACTGTTTTTT
TRBV7-9	-	TRBJ1-6	-	CASSPRGTALGSPLHF	TGTGCCAGCAGCCCCCGCGGGACTGCTTTAGGGTCACCCCTCCACTTT
TRBV27	-	TRBJ2-5	TRBD1	CASSTNPSYRGRETQYF	TGTGCCAGCAGTACCAACCCCTCCTACAGGGGGCGAGAGACCCAGTACTTC
TRBV12-5	once	TRBJ2-7	-	CASGGKQGDGYEQYF	TGTGCTAGTGGTGGAAAACAGGGTGATGGATACGAGCAGTACTTC
TRBV7-9	-	TRBJ1-2	TRBD1	CASSRDRAGGYYGYTF	TGTGCCAGCAGCCGGGACAGGGCTGGCGGCTATTATGGCTACACCTTC
TRBV4-1	once	TRBJ1-2	-	CASSPRRGVVGGYTF	TGCGCCAGCAGTCCAAGACGTGGTGTGGTGGGCGGCTACACCTTC
TRBV9	-	TRBJ1-3	-	CASSVEEGLLAGNTIYF	TGTGCCAGCAGCGTAGAAGAGGGATTGCTTGCTGGAAACACCATATATTTT
TRBV27	-	TRBJ1-5	-	CASRACQAHNQPQHF	TGTGCCAGCAGGGCGTGTCAGGCCCACAATCAGCCCCAGCATTTT
TRBV6-1	-	TRBJ1-2	-	CASSESQPCYYGYTF	TGTGCCAGCAGTGAATCACAGCCCTGCTATTATGGCTACACCTTC
TRBV6-5	-	TRBJ2-7	TRBD1	CASSYRDRGLGREQYF	TGTGCCAGCAGTTACCGGGACAGGGGGCTGGGAAGGGAGCAGTACTTC
TRBV28	-	TRBJ2-7	TRBD1	CASSLFRTGEITVQYF	TGTGCCAGCAGTTTATTTCGGACAGGGGAGATTACGGTGCAGTACTTC
TRBV6-1	-	TRBJ2-7	-	CASSEFRGGPYEQYF	TGTGCCAGCAGTGAATTTCGTGGGGGCCCCTACGAGCAGTACTTC
TRBV11-2	-	TRBJ2-1	TRBD2	CASSPLTSGGSSEQFF	TGTGCCAGCAGCCCACTGACTAGCGGGGGGTCCTCCGAGCAGTTCTTC
TRBV19	-	TRBJ2-2	-	CASSIHYSGRPNTGELFF	TGTGCCAGTAGTATCCATTATTCAGGCAGACCGAACACCGGGGAGCTGTTTTTT
TRBV19	-	TRBJ2-5	TRBD1	CASSIVTAGTVAWETQYF	TGTGCCAGTAGTATAGTGACAGCCGGGACAGTAGCTTGGGAGACCCAGTACTTC
TRBV11-2	-	TRBJ2-5	TRBD2	CASSFKTSGGRVRETQYF	TGTGCCAGCAGCTTTAAGACTAGCGGGGGGAGGGTTCGAGAGACCCAGTACTTC
TRBV2	-	TRBJ2-3	-	CASSQVMRELTDTQYF	TGTGCCAGCAGTCAAGTCATGAGGGAACTCACAGATACGCAGTATTTT
TRBV6-1	-	TRBJ1-5	TRBD1	CASSSDRGSNQPQHF	TGTGCCAGCAGTAGCGACAGGGGCAGCAATCAGCCCCAGCATTTT
TRBV4-3	-	TRBJ2-1	-	CASSQGRAGLSQEYNEQFF	TGCGCCAGCAGCCAAGGTAGGGCAGGGCTCTCCCAAGAATACAATGAGCAGTTCTTC
TRBV7-2	-	TRBJ2-7	TRBD2	CASSLGGLAGQPYEQYF	TGTGCCAGCAGCTTAGGGGGACTAGCGGGGCAACCCTACGAGCAGTACTTC
TRBV28	once	TRBJ1-2	-	CASSSSGTISGYTF	TGTGCCAGCAGTTCGTCGGGGACAATCTCTGGCTACACCTTC
TRBV19	-	TRBJ1-6	TRBD1	CASSSTGTGSSPLHF	TGTGCCAGTAGTTCTACCGGGACAGGGAGTTCACCCCTCCACTTT
TRBV18	-	TRBJ2-5	TRBD1	CASSPHSDRGETQYF	TGTGCCAGCTCACCACATTCAGACAGGGGAGAGACCCAGTACTTC
TRBV15	-	TRBJ1-6	-	CATSSTQGPTKNSPLHF	TGTGCCACCAGCAGTACTCAAGGACCGACTAAGAATTCACCCCTCCACTTT
TRBV29-1	-	TRBJ2-5	-	CSVPVKEDCRETQYF	TGCAGCGTCCCGGTGAAGGAAGACTGTAGGGAGACCCAGTACTTC
TRBV7-2	-	TRBJ1-6	-	CASSLVQGYSPLHF	TGTGCCAGCAGCTTAGTACAGGGCTACTCACCCCTCCACTTT
TRBV18	-	TRBJ2-7	TRBD1	CASSQNTGGKGYEQYF	TGTGCCAGCTCACAGAATACAGGGGGTAAGGGCTACGAGCAGTACTTC
TRBV4-3	-	TRBJ2-3	-	CASSQDPRPPPPAGNTDTQYF	TGCGCCAGCAGCCAAGACCCCCGCCCGCCTCCCCCGGCAGGGAACACAGATACGCAGTATTTT
TRBV4-1	once	TRBJ1-3	-	CASSQDGVAGRAGGNTIYF	TGCGCCAGCAGCCAAGATGGGGTAGCAGGGCGGGCGGGGGGAAACACCATATATTTT
TRBV9	-	TRBJ2-2	-	CASSPRQISNTGELFF	TGTGCCAGCAGCCCCCGACAGATTTCGAACACCGGGGAGCTGTTTTTT
TRBV29-1	-	TRBJ2-7	TRBD1	CSVVPSGTASYEQYF	TGCAGCGTTGTTCCTTCCGGGACAGCATCCTACGAGCAGTACTTC